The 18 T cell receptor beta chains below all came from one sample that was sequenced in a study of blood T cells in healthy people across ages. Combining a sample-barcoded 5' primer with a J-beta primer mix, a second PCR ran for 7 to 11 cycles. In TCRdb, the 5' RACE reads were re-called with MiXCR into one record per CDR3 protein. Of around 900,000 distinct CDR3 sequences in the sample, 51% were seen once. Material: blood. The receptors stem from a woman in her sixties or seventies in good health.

The CDR3 nucleotides read TGTGCCAGCAGCCAAGTGGTAGGGTTCGAAGCTTTCTTT. Its translation: CASSQVVGFEAFF. This chain connects TRBV4-2 to TRBJ1-1; D not certain. The length of the CDR3 is 13 residues. Germline CDR1 and CDR2: LGHNA and YNFKEQ. With 1 base removed from V and 8 bases from J, the gap between germline ends came to 11 bases.

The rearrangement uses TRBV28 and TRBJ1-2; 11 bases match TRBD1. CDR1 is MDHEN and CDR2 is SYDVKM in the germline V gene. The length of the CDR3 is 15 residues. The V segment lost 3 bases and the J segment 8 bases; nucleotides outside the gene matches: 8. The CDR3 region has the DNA TGTGCCAGCAGTTTTGGGGGGACAGGGGGTCGAGGCTACACCTTC. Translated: CASSFGGTGGRGYTF.

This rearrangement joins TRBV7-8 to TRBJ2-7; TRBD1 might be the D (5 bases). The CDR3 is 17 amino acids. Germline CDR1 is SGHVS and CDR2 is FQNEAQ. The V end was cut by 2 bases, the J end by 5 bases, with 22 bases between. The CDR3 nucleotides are TGTGCCAGCAGCTTATCTTCTGTGGTGCAGGGTACGCACGAGCAGTACTTC. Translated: CASSLSSVVQGTHEQYF.

The CDR3 here is CASRNSKASSYEQYF. The CDR3 coding sequence is TGTGCCAGCAGAAACAGCAAAGCCTCCTCCTACGAGCAGTACTTC. This chain connects TRBV6-1 to TRBJ2-7; no clear D gene. Germline CDR1 MNHNS, CDR2 SASEGT. The CDR3 runs to 15 residues. V was pared by 6 bases and J by 0 bases, with 15 bases between.

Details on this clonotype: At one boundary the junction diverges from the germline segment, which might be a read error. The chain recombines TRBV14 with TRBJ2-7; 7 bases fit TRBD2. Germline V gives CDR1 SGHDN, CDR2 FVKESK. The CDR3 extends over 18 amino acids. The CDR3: CAGSLSRYQRLAFNEQYF. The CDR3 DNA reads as TGTGCCGGCAGCCTATCAAGATACCAGAGACTAGCTTTCAATGAGCAGTACTTC.

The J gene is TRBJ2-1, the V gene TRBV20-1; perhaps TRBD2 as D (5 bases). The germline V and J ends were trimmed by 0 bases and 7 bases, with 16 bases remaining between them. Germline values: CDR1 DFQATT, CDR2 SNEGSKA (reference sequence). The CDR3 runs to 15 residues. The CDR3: CSARDSGKPGNEQFF. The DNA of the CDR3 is TGCAGTGCTAGAGATTCTGGTAAACCGGGGAATGAGCAGTTCTTC.

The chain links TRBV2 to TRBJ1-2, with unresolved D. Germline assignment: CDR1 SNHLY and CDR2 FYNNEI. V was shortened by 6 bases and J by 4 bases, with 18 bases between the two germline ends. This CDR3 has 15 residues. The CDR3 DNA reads TGTGCCAGCAGGGCTAACCGGGATTTATTCTATGGCTACACCTTC. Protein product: CASRANRDLFYGYTF. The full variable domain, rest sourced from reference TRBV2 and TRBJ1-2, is EPEVTQTPSHQVTQMGQEVILRCVPISNHLYFYWYRQILGQKVEFLVSFYNNEISEKSEIFDDQFSVERPDGSNFTLKIRSTKLEDSAMYFCASRANRDLFYGYTFGSGTRLTVV.

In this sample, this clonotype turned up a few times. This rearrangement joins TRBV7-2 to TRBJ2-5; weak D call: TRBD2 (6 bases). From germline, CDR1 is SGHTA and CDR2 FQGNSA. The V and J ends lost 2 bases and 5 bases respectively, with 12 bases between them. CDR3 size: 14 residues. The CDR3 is CASSLFGGSETQYF. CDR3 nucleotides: TGTGCCAGCAGCTTATTCGGGGGTTCCGAGACCCAGTACTTC. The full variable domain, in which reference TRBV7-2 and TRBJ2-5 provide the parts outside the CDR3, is GAGVSQSPSNKVTEKGKDVELRCDPISGHTALYWYRQSLGQGLEFLIYFQGNSAPDKSGLPSDRFSAERTGGSVSTLTIQRTQQEDSAVYLCASSLFGGSETQYFGPGTRLLVL.

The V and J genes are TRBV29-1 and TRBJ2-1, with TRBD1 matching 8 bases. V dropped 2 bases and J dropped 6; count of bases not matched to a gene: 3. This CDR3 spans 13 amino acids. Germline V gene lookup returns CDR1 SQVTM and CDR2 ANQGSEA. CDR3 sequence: CSVELGQGNEQFF. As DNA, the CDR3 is TGCAGCGTTGAACTCGGACAGGGCAATGAGCAGTTCTTC.

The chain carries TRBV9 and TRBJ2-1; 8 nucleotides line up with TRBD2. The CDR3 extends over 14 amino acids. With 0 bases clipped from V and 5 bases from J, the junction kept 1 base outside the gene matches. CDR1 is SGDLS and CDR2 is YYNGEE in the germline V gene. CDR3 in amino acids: CASSVVLADNEQFF. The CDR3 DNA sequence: TGTGCCAGCAGCGTAGTACTAGCGGACAATGAGCAGTTCTTC. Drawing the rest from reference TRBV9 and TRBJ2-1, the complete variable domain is DSGVTQTPKHLITATGQRVTLRCSPRSGDLSVYWYQQSLDQGLQFLIQYYNGEERAKGNILERFSAQQFPDLHSELNLSSLELGDSALYFCASSVVLADNEQFFGPGTRLTVL.

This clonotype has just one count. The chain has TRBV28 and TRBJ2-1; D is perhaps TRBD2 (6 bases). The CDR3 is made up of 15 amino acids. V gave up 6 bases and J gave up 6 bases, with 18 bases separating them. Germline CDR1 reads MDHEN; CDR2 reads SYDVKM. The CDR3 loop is CASRPTGEVFNEQFF. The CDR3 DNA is TGTGCCAGCAGACCCACTGGGGAGGTTTTCAATGAGCAGTTCTTC.

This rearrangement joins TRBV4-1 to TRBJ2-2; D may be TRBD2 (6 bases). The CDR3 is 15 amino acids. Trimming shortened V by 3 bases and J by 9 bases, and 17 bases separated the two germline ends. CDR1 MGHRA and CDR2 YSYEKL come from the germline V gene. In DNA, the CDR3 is TGCGCCAGCAGCCAGTCCGGGACTGGGGACCGGGAGCTGTTTTTT. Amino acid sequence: CASSQSGTGDRELFF.

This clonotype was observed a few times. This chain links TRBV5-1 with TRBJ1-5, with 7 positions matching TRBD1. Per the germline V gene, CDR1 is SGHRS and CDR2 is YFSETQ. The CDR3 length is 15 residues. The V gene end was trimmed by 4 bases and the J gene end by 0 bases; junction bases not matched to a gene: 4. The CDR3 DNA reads TGCGCCAGCAGCCTCGGGGACAGTAGCAATCAGCCCCAGCATTTT. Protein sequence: CASSLGDSSNQPQHF. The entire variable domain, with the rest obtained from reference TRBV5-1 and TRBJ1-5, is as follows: KAGVTQTPRYLIKTRGQQVTLSCSPISGHRSVSWYQQTPGQGLQFLFEYFSETQRNKGNFPGRFSGRQFSNSRSEMNVSTLELGDSALYLCASSLGDSSNQPQHFGDGTRLSIL.

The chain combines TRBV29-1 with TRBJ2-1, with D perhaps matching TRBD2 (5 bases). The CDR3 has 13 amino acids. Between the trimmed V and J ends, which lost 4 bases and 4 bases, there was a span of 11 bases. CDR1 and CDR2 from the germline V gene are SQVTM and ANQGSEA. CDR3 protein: CSVVPGNYNEQFF. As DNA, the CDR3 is TGCAGCGTTGTCCCGGGAAATTACAATGAGCAGTTCTTC.

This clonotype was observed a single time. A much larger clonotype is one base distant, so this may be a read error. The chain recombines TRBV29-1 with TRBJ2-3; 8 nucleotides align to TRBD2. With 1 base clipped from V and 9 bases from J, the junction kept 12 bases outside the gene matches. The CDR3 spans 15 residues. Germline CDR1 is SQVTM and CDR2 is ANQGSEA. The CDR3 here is CSVEAMVYPSGTQYF. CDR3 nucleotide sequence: TGCAGCGTTGAAGCTATGGTATACCCTAGCGGGACGCAGTATTTT.

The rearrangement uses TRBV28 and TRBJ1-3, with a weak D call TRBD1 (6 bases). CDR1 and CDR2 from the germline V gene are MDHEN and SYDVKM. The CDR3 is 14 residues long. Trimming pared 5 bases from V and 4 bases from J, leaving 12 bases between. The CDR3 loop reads CASSPTTGGNTIYF. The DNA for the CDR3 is TGTGCCAGCAGTCCCACGACAGGAGGAAACACCATATATTTT.

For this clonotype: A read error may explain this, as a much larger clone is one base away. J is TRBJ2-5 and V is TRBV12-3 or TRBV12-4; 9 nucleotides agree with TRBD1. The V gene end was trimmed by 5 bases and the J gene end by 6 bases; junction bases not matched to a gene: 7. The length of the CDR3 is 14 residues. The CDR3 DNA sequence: TGTGCCAGCAGTGTCGGGGACAGGGCACAGACCCAGTACTTC. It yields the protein CASSVGDRAQTQYF.

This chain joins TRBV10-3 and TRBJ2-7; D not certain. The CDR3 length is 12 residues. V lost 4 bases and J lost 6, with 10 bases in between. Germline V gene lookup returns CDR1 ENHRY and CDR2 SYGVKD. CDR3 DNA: TGTGCCATCAGTGCTAGTCTTGGCGAGCAGTACTTC. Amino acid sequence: CAISASLGEQYF.